This TCR beta chain was profiled in a study of blood T cell repertoires in COVID-19. Looked up from germline, CDR1 is LNHDA and CDR2 is SQIVND (reference sequence). V lost 9 bases to trimming and J lost 1 base, with 12 bases between them. The CDR3 is 14 amino acids. Donors in Cohort 3 counted as recovered after two negative PCRs, clearance, or symptom resolution. Clones were sequenced by immunoSEQ multiplex PCR, and TCRdb holds only the in-frame ones, with some missing. The table records fewer than 200,000 clones, 83% of them present only once. What was sequenced was PBMCs or T cells enriched from blood (not recorded which). The TCR sequence derives from a woman aged 45-65 years who had recovered from COVID-19. This chain joins TRBV19 and TRBJ1-4; possibly TRBD1 for D (5 bases). The CDR3 DNA follows: TGTGCCAGGTCAACGGGGGTAACTAATGAAAAACTGTTTTTT. This translates into CARSTGVTNEKLFF.